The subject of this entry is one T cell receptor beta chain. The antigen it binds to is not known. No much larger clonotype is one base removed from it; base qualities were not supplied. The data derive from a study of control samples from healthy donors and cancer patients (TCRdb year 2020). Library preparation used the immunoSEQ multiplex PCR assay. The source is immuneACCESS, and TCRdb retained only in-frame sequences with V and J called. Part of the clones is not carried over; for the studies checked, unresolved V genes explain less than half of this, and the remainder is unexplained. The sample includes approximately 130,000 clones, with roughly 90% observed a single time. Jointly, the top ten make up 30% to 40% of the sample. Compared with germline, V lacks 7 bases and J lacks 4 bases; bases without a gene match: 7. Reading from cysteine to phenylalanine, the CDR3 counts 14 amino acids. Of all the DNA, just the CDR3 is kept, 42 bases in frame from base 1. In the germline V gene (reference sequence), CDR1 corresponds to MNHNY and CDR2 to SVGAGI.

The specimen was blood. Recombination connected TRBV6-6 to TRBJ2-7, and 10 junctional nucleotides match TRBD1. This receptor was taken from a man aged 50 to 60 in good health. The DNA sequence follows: TGTGCCAGCAATACCGGGACAGGGGTTTACGAGCAGTACTTC. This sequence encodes CASNTGTGVYEQYF.